What follows is one T cell receptor (beta chain) and its context. This clonotype appeared a single time. The antigen it binds to is not known. The sample holds no much larger clone one base away, and base qualities are not on file. A single read constitutes weak evidence. This sample was included in a study of tumor and adjacent non-tumor tissue in lung cancer (dated by TCRdb to 2016 to 2018). Study-wide context: Patients with adenocarcinoma (approximately 12), squamous cell carcinoma (2) and small cell lung cancer (1) were included in the cohort. The approximately 15 enrolled patients, of whom approximately 10 were men and 5 were women, were aged 31 to 76 years and were diagnosed with TNM stage I to III disease. Sequencing generated a total of more than 95 million productive TCRbeta reads, averaging roughly 4.4 million reads per sample. Using bulk TCRbeta repertoires from 15 lung cancer patients, the study set lung tumor tissue side by side with matched distant non-tumor lung tissue. TCRbeta CDR3 sequencing was performed on approximately 30 paired specimens, with one tumor sample and one normal lung sample collected per patient. The investigation overall reported the following: The methods do not name the sequencing platform or mention unique molecular identifiers. The top 100 clones made up a significantly larger cumulative share of the repertoire in normal lung than in tumor tissue. Peripheral blood was not sequenced, so blood TCRbeta repertoires in these lung cancer patients were not examined. The cohort had only about 15 patients, and the authors noted that larger samples and more detailed clinical data are needed. TCR diversity was significantly higher in younger patients, and greater tumor TCR diversity was associated with shorter overall survival and shorter disease-free survival. TCR diversity (inverse Simpson) was significantly higher in tumor than in normal lung tissue (roughly 430 vs 170, P = 0.0075, Mann-Whitney U test).

The library was prepared using multiplex PCR. Sequencing used an Illumina HiSeq 2500. Following protocols modified from ARM-PCR, the researchers constructed TCRbeta libraries through three rounds of nested PCR with primers (Table S4). Before sequencing, PCR products of 200-500 bp were excised from the gel and purified with the QIAquick gel extraction kit. The authors processed their data as follows. Trimmomatic was used to clean the reads, FLASH was used to merge the reads into complete CDR3 sequences, and MiTCR was used to assign the reads to V(D)J germline segments. Clonal diversity was calculated as the inverse Simpson's index using VDJtools. Productive reads were defined as in-frame sequences without a premature stop codon. TCRdb's own reprocessing of the public reads used fastp at Q25 and MiXCR and kept productive beta chains. Entries are consolidated by CDR3 protein sequence, retaining the most common genes and DNA. TCRdb's processing, not the authors', yielded these V and J calls. Recorded for this sample are approximately 86,000 distinct CDR3 sequences; 72% of them occurred a single time. The ten largest clones represent under 9.5% of the sample.

Bulk unsorted tissue served as the source for RNA extraction, and RNA quality was assessed using a NanoDrop ND-1000 and an Agilent 2100. Newly diagnosed lung cancer patients without prior chemotherapy who had been admitted for thoracic surgery in China between August and November 2014 were enrolled as donors. The study excluded patients who had received radiotherapy or chemotherapy before or who had another cancer at the same time. Surgical tissue pieces of about 1-2.1 cm3 were preserved in RNAlater solution and stored at -80 °C until use. The CDR3 starts with the cysteine, ends with the phenylalanine, and has 15 residues. Just CDR3 DNA is preserved here, 45 bases in frame from base 1. V gives up 3 bases and J gives up 1 base, and the segment between their germline ends measures 11 bases. For CDR1 and CDR2, the germline V gene lists MNHEY and SVGAGI.

The receptor was derived from a woman aged 40 to 50 with non-small cell lung cancer. What was sequenced was lung tumor tissue. The V and J segments used are TRBV6-5 and TRBJ2-3, with the D gene uncertain. The DNA sequence follows: TGTGCCAGCAGTTATTCGACGGTGCGCACAGATACGCAGTATTTT. The encoded protein is CASSYSTVRTDTQYF.